This TCR beta chain was obtained from a study of post-analysis software for immune sequencing data. In the study overall: As for disease course, relapsing-remitting, secondary progressive and progressive-relapsing multiple sclerosis were all included. Findings and limits, study-wide: Those samples that were prepared in the same batch co-clustered strongly by F measure. Diversity measured as normalized Chao1 was significantly lower in multiple sclerosis patients than in controls.

Many counts were recorded for this clonotype. The antigen is undetermined. Sequencing libraries made from TCR beta cDNA carried unique molecular identifiers. Each sample of about 0.95 to 11 million input T cells yielded about 500,000 cDNA molecules, so each molecule approximated one T cell. TCRdb redid the calling of the PCR reads with MiXCR, one entry per CDR3 protein. The data show hundreds of thousands of distinct CDR3 sequences, 25% to 30% seen once. Source material: blood. The source of this sequence is a girl aged 10-17 years with multiple sclerosis.

The CDR3 loop reads CSVNPAGGRDTQYF. The CDR3 bases are TGCAGCGTTAATCCCGCCGGGGGGAGAGATACGCAGTATTTT. V gene TRBV29-1 combines with J gene TRBJ2-3, with 7 bases matching TRBD2. Germline V lookup: CDR1 SQVTM, CDR2 ANQGSEA. Losses at the gene ends were 5 bases for V and 5 bases for J; bases not matched to a gene: 10. The CDR3 covers 14 residues.